Following are 9 T cell receptor beta chains from one sample sequenced in a study of regulatory T cells in long-lasting Graves disease. Specified time point: newly diagnosed GD, antithyroid drugs for less than 3 months. Isolated PBMC RNA provided the starting material for the TCR library. In building TCR beta libraries, iRepertoire HTBI primers were used together with Arm-PCR of CDR3 regions. From the multiplex PCR reads, TCRdb called clonotypes with MiXCR, one entry per CDR3 protein. In the table there are 350,000 to 550,000 distinct CDR3 sequences, 13% to 15% of which are singletons. These same records also appear under a second study, on T cells in Graves' hyperthyroidism and ophthalmopathy.

Material: peripheral blood mononuclear cells (PBMCs), obtained at new diagnosis, from a patient treated with antithyroid drugs. The source is a woman in her forties or fifties with Graves disease.

The sample holds a few counts of this clonotype. The CDR3 nucleotides are TGTGCCAGCAGTTTATCCCGGACAGGGGGCGGCTACACCTTC. It translates to CASSLSRTGGGYTF. This chain links TRBV27 with TRBJ1-2, with 11 bases lining up with TRBD1. This CDR3 spans 14 amino acids. Germline CDR1 MNHEY, CDR2 SMNVEV (reference sequence). After removal of 0 bases from V and 8 bases from J, the junction contained 2 bases not matched to a gene.

Points on this clonotype: A much larger clonotype is one base distant, so this may be a read error. This sequence joins TRBV12-3 or TRBV12-4 and TRBJ2-1; D is ambiguous. V was shortened by 2 bases and J by 10 bases, with 24 bases between the two germline ends. This CDR3 region has 17 residues. CDR3 amino acids: CASSLLSGLHYAYEQFF. For the CDR3, the DNA is TGTGCCAGCAGTTTACTCAGTGGCCTACACTACGCCTACGAGCAGTTCTTC.

This clonotype turned up a few times. The rearrangement links TRBV19 to TRBJ1-2; a weak D match, TRBD1 (6 bases). Germline V gene lookup returns CDR1 LNHDA and CDR2 SQIVND (reference sequence). The length of the CDR3 is 14 residues. V was clipped by 5 bases and J by 4 bases, with 14 bases between them. CDR3 protein: CASSPRTESYGYTF. The CDR3 DNA reads TGTGCCAGTAGTCCACGGACAGAATCCTATGGCTACACCTTC.

This clonotype was seen only a few times. Just one base apart from a much larger clone, this may be a read error. The rearrangement links TRBV12-3 or TRBV12-4 to TRBJ2-5; maybe TRBD1 (5 bases). Trimming removed 3 bases at V and 4 bases at J, with 12 bases between. CDR3 length: 14 amino acids. The CDR3 bases are TGTGCCAGCAGTTTGGGGCAGCACCGAGAGACCCAGTACTTC. Its protein is CASSLGQHRETQYF.

At least ten counts were recorded for this clonotype. This chain joins TRBV7-9 and TRBJ2-2; tentatively, D is TRBD2 (5 bases). This CDR3 region has 18 residues. Germline loops: CDR1 SEHNR, CDR2 FQNEAQ (reference sequence). Trimming removed 4 bases from V and 4 bases from J, with 22 bases in between. The CDR3 is CASSSPPFRGSTTGELFF. The CDR3 DNA reads TGTGCCAGCAGCTCCCCCCCCTTTCGTGGGAGTACCACCGGGGAGCTGTTTTTT.

This clonotype was recorded many times. The V call is TRBV7-9, the J call TRBJ2-1, with a possible D match to TRBD2 (5 bases). CDR1 is SEHNR and CDR2 is FQNEAQ in the germline V gene (reference sequence). CDR3 size: 13 residues. V gave up 0 bases and J gave up 7 bases, with 7 bases separating them. This CDR3 is CASSLAEGNEQFF. The CDR3 nucleotides read TGTGCCAGCAGCTTAGCAGAGGGTAATGAGCAGTTCTTC.

This clonotype appeared many times. The chain recombines TRBV2 with TRBJ2-1, with 8 bases identical to TRBD1. Germline-derived CDR1 and CDR2 are SNHLY and FYNNEI. After removal of 11 bases from V and 5 bases from J, the junction contained 11 bases not matched to a gene. The CDR3 contains 14 residues. The DNA of the CDR3 is TGTGCCCTTTCCGAGGACAGGGCCAACAATGAGCAGTTCTTC. This codes for CALSEDRANNEQFF.

This clonotype was found many times. This rearrangement joins TRBV20-1 to TRBJ2-1; 10 nucleotides align to TRBD2. Germline CDR1 and CDR2: DFQATT and SNEGSKA (reference sequence). This CDR3 spans 15 amino acids. The J segment lost 4 bases and the V segment lost 2 bases, leaving 5 bases of the junction unmatched. The CDR3 DNA follows: TGCAGTGCTAGAATACTAGCGGGAAATTACAATGAGCAGTTCTTC. Translated, it gives CSARILAGNYNEQFF.

This clonotype was counted at least ten times. This chain connects TRBV6-1 to TRBJ1-1; no firm D call. CDR3 length equals 13 residues. Germline V gives CDR1 MNHNS, CDR2 SASEGT. V shed 5 bases and J shed 0 bases, with 7 bases lying between them. The CDR3 bases are TGTGCCAGCAGTACGTACTTGAACACTGAAGCTTTCTTT. Translated, it gives CASSTYLNTEAFF.